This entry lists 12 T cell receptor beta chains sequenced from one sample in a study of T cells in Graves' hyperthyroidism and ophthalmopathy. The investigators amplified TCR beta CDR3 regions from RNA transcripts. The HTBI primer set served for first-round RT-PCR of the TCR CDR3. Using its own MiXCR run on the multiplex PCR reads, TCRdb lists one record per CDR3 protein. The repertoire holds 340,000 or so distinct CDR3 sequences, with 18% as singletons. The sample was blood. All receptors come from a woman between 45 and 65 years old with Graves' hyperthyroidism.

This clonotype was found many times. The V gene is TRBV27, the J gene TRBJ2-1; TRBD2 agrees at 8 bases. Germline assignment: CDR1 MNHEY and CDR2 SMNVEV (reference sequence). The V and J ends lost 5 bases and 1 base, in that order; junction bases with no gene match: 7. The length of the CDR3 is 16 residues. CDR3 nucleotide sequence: TGTGCCAGCAGTCCAGTTTTAGCGGGGTCCTACAATGAGCAGTTCTTC. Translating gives CASSPVLAGSYNEQFF.

The CDR3 region has the DNA TGTGCCAGCAGCCCCGGGGGATATGGGGAGACCCAGTACTTC. Protein: CASSPGGYGETQYF. V gene TRBV3-1 combines with J gene TRBJ2-5; the D gene is possibly TRBD2 (6 bases). The CDR3 sequence is 14 residues long. V was pared by 4 bases and J by 5 bases, with 14 bases between. The germline V gene encodes CDR1 LGHDT and CDR2 YNNKEL (reference sequence).

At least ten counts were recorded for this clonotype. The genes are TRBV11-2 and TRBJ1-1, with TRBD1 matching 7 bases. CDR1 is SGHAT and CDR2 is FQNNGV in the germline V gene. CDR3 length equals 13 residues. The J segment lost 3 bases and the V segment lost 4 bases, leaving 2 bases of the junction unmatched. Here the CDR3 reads CASSYGTDTEAFF. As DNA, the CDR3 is TGTGCCAGCAGCTACGGGACAGACACTGAAGCTTTCTTT.

The DNA of the CDR3 is TGTGCCAGCAGCTTGGCGGGTCGGCAGAGCCTCTACAATGAGCAGTTCTTC. Its protein is CASSLAGRQSLYNEQFF. The chain combines TRBV5-6 with TRBJ2-1; D remains ambiguous. In germline, CDR1 is SGHDT, CDR2 YYEEEE. The CDR3 sequence is 17 residues long. V lost 0 bases and J lost 3, with 16 bases in between.

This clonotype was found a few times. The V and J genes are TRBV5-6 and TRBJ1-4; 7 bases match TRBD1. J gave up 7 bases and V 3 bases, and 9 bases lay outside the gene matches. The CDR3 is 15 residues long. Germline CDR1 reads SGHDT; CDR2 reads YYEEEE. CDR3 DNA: TGTGCCAGCAGCTCGGGCGGCAGGGGGGGTGAAAAACTGTTTTTT. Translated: CASSSGGRGGEKLFF.

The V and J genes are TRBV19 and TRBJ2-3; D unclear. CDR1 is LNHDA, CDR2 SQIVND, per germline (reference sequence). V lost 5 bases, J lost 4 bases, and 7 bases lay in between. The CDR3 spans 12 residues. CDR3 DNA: TGTGCCAGTAGTCCCAAATCAGATACGCAGTATTTT. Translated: CASSPKSDTQYF.

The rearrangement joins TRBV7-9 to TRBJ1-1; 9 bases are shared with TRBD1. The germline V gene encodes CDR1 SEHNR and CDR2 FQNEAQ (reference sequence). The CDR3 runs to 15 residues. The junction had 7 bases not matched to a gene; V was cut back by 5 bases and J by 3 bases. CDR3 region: CASSPGQGMDTEAFF. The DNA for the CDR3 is TGTGCCAGCAGCCCGGGACAGGGAATGGACACTGAAGCTTTCTTT.

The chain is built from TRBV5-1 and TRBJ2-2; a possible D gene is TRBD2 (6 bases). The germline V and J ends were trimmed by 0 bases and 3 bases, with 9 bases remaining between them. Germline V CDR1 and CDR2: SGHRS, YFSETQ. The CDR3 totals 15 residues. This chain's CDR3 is CASSLAGTYTGELFF. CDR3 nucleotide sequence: TGCGCCAGCAGCTTGGCCGGGACTTACACCGGGGAGCTGTTTTTT.

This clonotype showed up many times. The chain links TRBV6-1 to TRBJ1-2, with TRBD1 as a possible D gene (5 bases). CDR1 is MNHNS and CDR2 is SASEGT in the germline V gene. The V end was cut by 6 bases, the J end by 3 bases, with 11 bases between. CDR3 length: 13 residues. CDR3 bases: TGTGCCAGCAGCCGGGGGTTATACTATGGCTACACCTTC. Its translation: CASSRGLYYGYTF.

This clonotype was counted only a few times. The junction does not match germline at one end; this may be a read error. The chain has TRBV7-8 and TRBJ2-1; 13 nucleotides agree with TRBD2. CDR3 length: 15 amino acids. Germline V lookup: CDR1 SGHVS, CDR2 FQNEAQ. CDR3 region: CASSLAGLAGVGMIF. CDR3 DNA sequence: TGTGCCAGCAGCTTAGCCGGACTAGCGGGAGTGGGTATGATCTTC.

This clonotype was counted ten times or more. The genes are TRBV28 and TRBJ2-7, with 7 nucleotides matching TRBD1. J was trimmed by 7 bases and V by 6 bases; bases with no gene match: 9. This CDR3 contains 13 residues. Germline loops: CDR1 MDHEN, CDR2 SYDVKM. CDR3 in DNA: TGTGCCAGCAGCCGACAGGGTCTAAAGGAGCAGTACTTC. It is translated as CASSRQGLKEQYF.

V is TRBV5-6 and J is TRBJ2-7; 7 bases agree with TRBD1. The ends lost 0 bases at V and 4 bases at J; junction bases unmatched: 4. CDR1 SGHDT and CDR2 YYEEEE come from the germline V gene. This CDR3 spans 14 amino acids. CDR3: CASSLGQGVYEQYV. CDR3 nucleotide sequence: TGTGCCAGCAGCTTGGGCCAGGGGGTGTACGAGCAGTACGTC.